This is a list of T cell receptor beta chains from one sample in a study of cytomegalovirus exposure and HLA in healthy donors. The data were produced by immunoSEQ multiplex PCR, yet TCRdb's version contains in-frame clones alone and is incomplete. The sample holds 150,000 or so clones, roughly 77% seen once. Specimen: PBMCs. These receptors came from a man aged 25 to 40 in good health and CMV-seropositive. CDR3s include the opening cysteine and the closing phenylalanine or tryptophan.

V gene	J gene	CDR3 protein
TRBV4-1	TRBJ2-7	CASSQVGTDEQYF
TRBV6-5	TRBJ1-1	CASSYEGVGTEAFF
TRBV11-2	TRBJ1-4	CASSLDSAGRGKLFF
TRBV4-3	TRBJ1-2	CASSQGADRVVFYGYTF
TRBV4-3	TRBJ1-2	CASSQDRVTEGGYTF
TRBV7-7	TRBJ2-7	CASSLGTVYEQYF
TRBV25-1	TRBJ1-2	CASGSTGNYGYTF
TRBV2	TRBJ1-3	CASSEATAPIAIYF
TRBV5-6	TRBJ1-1	CASRRQGAALGTEAFF
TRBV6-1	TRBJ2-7	CASSEDPTVLYEQYF
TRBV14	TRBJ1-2	CASSHIRQGSNYGYTF
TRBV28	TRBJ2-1	CASSLGTGGTNEQFF
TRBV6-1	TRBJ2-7	CASSTPSGGHYEQYF